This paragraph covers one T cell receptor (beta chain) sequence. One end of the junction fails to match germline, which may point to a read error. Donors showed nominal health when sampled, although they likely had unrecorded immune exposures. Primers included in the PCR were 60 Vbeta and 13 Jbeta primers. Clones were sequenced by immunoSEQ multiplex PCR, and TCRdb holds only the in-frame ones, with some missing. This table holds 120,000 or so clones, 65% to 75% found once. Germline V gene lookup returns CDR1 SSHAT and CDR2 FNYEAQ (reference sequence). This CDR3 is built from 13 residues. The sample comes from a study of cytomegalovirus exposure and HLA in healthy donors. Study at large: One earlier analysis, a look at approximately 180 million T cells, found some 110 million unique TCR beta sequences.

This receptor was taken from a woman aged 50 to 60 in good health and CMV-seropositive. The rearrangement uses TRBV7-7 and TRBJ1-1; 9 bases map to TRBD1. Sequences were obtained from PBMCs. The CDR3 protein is CASSTGQGTEAFF. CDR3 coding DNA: TGTGCTAGCAGCACCGGACAGGGGACTGAAGCTTTCTTT.